This passage covers 21 T cell receptor beta chains from one sample sequenced in a study of glioma-infiltrating T cells after dendritic cell vaccination (dated by TCRdb to 2015 to 2016). The library was produced with the immunoSEQ multiplex PCR assay. What TCRdb holds here is the immuneACCESS table cut down to in-frame rearrangements. Part of the clones is not present; checked against another copy, under half of the missing clones reflect an unresolved V gene, and the others are unexplained. This sample has 91,000 or so clones in its table, and approximately 84% of those were observed once. In total, the top ten clones hold about 5.5% of the sample. The label giving this sample's time point can be read as: after dendritic cell vaccination, including at tumor progression/relapse. Sequences were derived from blood, sampled after dendritic cell vaccination. The receptors were gathered from a human donor with glioblastoma.

This rearrangement joins TRBV6-5 to TRBJ1-4, with TRBD1 matching over 9 bases. The CDR3 sequence is 14 residues long. CDR1 and CDR2 from the germline V gene are MNHEY and SVGAGI. Unmatched junction bases numbered 5, after V lost 6 bases and J lost 6 bases. The CDR3 DNA sequence: TGTGCCAGCAGATCCGGGACAGGGTATGAAAAACTGTTTTTT. This translates into CASRSGTGYEKLFF.

This clone was seen only a few times. The rearrangement joins TRBV27 to TRBJ1-5; TRBD1 matches 7 bases. The V and J ends lost 5 bases and 9 bases, in that order; junction bases with no gene match: 13. This CDR3 contains 15 residues. Germline loops: CDR1 MNHEY, CDR2 SMNVEV (reference sequence). The CDR3 coding sequence is TGTGCCAGCAGTCTCACCCCGACAGGGATAATGCCCCAGCATTTT. It encodes CASSLTPTGIMPQHF.

J is TRBJ2-1 and V is TRBV5-8; 12 nucleotides line up with TRBD2. Germline lookup yields CDR1 SGHTS and CDR2 YDEGEE. The CDR3 loop spans 17 amino acids. J gave up 7 bases and V 3 bases, and 11 bases lay outside the gene matches. CDR3 residues: CASSSELTSGGWNEQFF. The CDR3 region has the DNA TGTGCCAGCAGCTCTGAACTTACTAGCGGGGGGTGGAATGAGCAGTTCTTC.

The rearrangement joins TRBV18 to TRBJ2-7; TRBD1 aligns across 8 bases. The junction had 12 bases not matched to a gene; V was cut back by 2 bases and J by 0 bases. In germline, CDR1 is KGHSH, CDR2 LQKENI. CDR3 length equals 18 residues. CDR3 loop: CASSPSPGTGGYSYEQYF. In nucleotides, the CDR3 is TGTGCCAGCTCACCAAGCCCGGGGACAGGCGGTTACTCCTACGAGCAGTACTTC.

The V call is TRBV7-9, the J call TRBJ2-5, with 9 bases that match TRBD2. J lost 5 bases, V lost 6 bases, and 13 bases had no gene match. From germline, CDR1 is SEHNR and CDR2 FQNEAQ (reference sequence). The CDR3 extends over 16 amino acids. The CDR3 protein is CASSFRAGGVVETQYF. The DNA of the CDR3 is TGTGCCAGCAGTTTTCGAGCGGGGGGAGTTGTGGAGACCCAGTACTTC.

This chain connects TRBV7-9 to TRBJ1-5; 7 positions agree with TRBD1. The CDR3 extends over 15 amino acids. CDR1 and CDR2 from the germline V gene are SEHNR and FQNEAQ (reference sequence). Trimming took 5 bases from V and 1 from J; bases not matched to a gene: 5. For the CDR3, the DNA is TGTGCCAGCAGCCCCGGGACAGTGAGCAATCAGCCCCAGCATTTT. It is translated as CASSPGTVSNQPQHF.

The V call is TRBV5-1, the J call TRBJ2-3; TRBD2 matches 11 bases. This CDR3 region has 15 residues. The germline V gene has CDR1 SGHRS and CDR2 YFSETQ. Trimming cost V 4 bases and J 4 bases; bases outside gene matches: 5. The CDR3 sequence: CASSTSGSSADTQYF. The CDR3 region has the DNA TGCGCCAGCAGCACTAGCGGGAGCAGCGCAGATACGCAGTATTTT.

This chain connects TRBV7-9 to TRBJ1-2, with TRBD1 matching 7 bases. CDR3 length: 12 residues. Germline V gene lookup returns CDR1 SEHNR and CDR2 FQNEAQ (reference sequence). The CDR3 sequence: CVGQSNPYGYTF. The CDR3 DNA sequence: TGTGTGGGACAGTCTAACCCTTATGGCTACACCTTC.

The V gene is TRBV5-1, the J gene TRBJ2-1; a possible D gene is TRBD1 (5 bases). V lost 1 base and J lost 7, with 9 bases in between. This CDR3 is 13 amino acids long. Germline values: CDR1 SGHRS, CDR2 YFSETQ. The CDR3 sequence: CASSLPGKNEQFF. The CDR3 nucleotides read TGCGCCAGCAGCTTGCCAGGGAAAAATGAGCAGTTCTTC.

The chain has TRBV5-3 and TRBJ2-5; 14 nucleotides line up with TRBD2. TRBV5-3 has ORF status, its function being uncertain. CDR3 length: 21 amino acids. V dropped 4 bases and J dropped 2; count of bases not matched to a gene: 19. The CDR3 DNA follows: TGTGCCAGAAGCCTGAAACCGGGACTAGCGGGAGTTCTTATGAGGCAAGAGACCCAGTACTTC. Its translation is CARSLKPGLAGVLMRQETQYF.

The count of this clone is one. The genes are TRBV11-2 and TRBJ2-1, with a weak D call TRBD2 (6 bases). The CDR3 has 14 amino acids. The V end lost 5 bases, the J end lost 9 bases, and 17 bases lay between the germline ends. Germline CDR1 is SGHAT and CDR2 is FQNNGV. The chain's CDR3 is CASSLMGREGEQFF. The CDR3 DNA is TGTGCCAGCAGCCTCATGGGGCGGGAAGGTGAGCAGTTCTTC.

The chain has TRBV18 and TRBJ2-7, with D possibly matching TRBD2 (7 bases). From germline, CDR1 is KGHSH and CDR2 LQKENI. Trimming cost V 4 bases and J 5 bases, with 12 bases left between them. The CDR3 is 13 residues long. The CDR3, as DNA: TGTGCCAGCTCACAGGGGAGGGACAACGAGCAGTACTTC. Protein sequence: CASSQGRDNEQYF. Full variable domain (rest looked up from reference TRBV18 and TRBJ2-7): NAGVMQNPRHLVRRRGQEARLRCSPMKGHSHVYWYRQLPEEGLKFMVYLQKENIIDESGMPKERFSAEFPKEGPSILRIQQVVRGDSAAYFCASSQGRDNEQYFGPGTRLTVT.

The V and J genes are TRBV19 and TRBJ1-5; D gene uncertain. CDR1 is LNHDA, CDR2 SQIVND, per germline (reference sequence). CDR3 length equals 13 residues. V lost 5 bases and J lost 4, with 9 bases in between. The CDR3 sequence: CASSSRLNQPQHF. CDR3 sequence (DNA): TGTGCCAGTAGTTCCAGACTTAATCAGCCCCAGCATTTT.

J is TRBJ1-2 and V is TRBV27; 8 nucleotides line up with TRBD1. Trimming cost V 3 bases and J 6 bases; bases outside gene matches: 3. The CDR3 sequence is 13 residues long. Germline V gene sequence: CDR1 MNHEY, CDR2 SMNVEV (reference sequence). The CDR3 region is CASSFTGQDGYTF. CDR3 DNA sequence: TGTGCCAGCAGTTTTACGGGACAGGATGGCTACACCTTC.

V is TRBV28 and J is TRBJ1-6; possibly TRBD1 for D (5 bases). This CDR3 has 18 amino acids. V was pared by 2 bases and J by 0 bases, with 14 bases between. Germline V CDR1 and CDR2: MDHEN, SYDVKM. The CDR3 loop reads CASSLATDRGSYNSPLHF. The CDR3 nucleotides read TGTGCCAGCAGTTTAGCGACGGATAGGGGCTCCTATAATTCACCCCTCCACTTT.

The chain recombines TRBV9 with TRBJ2-2; possibly TRBD1 for D (6 bases). Trimming took off 3 bases at V and 1 base at J, with 10 bases between the two ends. Germline CDR1 reads SGDLS; CDR2 reads YYNGEE. This CDR3 is 15 amino acids long. The CDR3 nucleotides are TGTGCCAGCAGCGGTGGACAGTGGAACACCGGGGAGCTGTTTTTT. It codes for CASSGGQWNTGELFF.

This clone was seen a few times. The chain joins TRBV28 to TRBJ1-5, with D unclear. This CDR3 contains 17 residues. Germline V gives CDR1 MDHEN, CDR2 SYDVKM. Deletions cut 4 bases from V and 1 base from J, with 17 bases between. CDR3 nucleotide sequence: TGTGCCAGCAGTTCCTACAAGGCGGGGTTAAGCAATCAGCCCCAGCATTTT. This codes for CASSSYKAGLSNQPQHF. The full variable domain, with the rest looked up from reference TRBV28 and TRBJ1-5, is DVKVTQSSRYLVKRTGEKVFLECVQDMDHENMFWYRQDPGLGLRLIYFSYDVKMKEKGDIPEGYSVSREKKERFSLILESASTNQTSMYLCASSSYKAGLSNQPQHFGDGTRLSIL.

The J gene is TRBJ2-1, the V gene TRBV10-3; D uncertain. The germline CDR1 and CDR2 sequences are ENHRY and SYGVKD. Deletions cut 5 bases from V and 3 bases from J, with 11 bases between. The CDR3 loop spans 14 amino acids. The CDR3 region is CAISTKKNYNEQFF. The CDR3 region has the DNA TGTGCCATCAGTACTAAGAAGAACTACAATGAGCAGTTCTTC.

CDR3 DNA sequence: TGTGCCAGCAGCTTAATGCCGAATCAGGACACTGAAGCTTTCTTT. Translated: CASSLMPNQDTEAFF. The rearrangement links TRBV7-9 to TRBJ1-1; no firm D call. V was pared by 2 bases and J by 3 bases, with 13 bases between. The CDR3 has 15 amino acids. From germline, CDR1 is SEHNR and CDR2 FQNEAQ (reference sequence).

This clone was recorded a few times. The J gene is TRBJ1-2, the V gene TRBV6-1; D not resolved. Germline CDR1 and CDR2: MNHNS and SASEGT. The CDR3 has 15 amino acids. V shed 0 bases and J shed 4 bases, with 12 bases lying between them. The CDR3 region is CASSEAPGLGYGYTF. The CDR3 DNA reads as TGTGCCAGCAGTGAAGCTCCCGGTCTTGGCTATGGCTACACCTTC.

Of note for this clone: The junction differs from germline at one of its ends, possibly a read error. CDR3 residues: CASSFASGREVVF. The CDR3 region has the DNA TGTGCCAGCAGCTTCGCTAGCGGGAGGGAGGTGGTCTTC. This chain joins TRBV5-6 and TRBJ2-1; 12 bases are shared with TRBD2. This CDR3 has 13 amino acids. Germline CDR1 SGHDT, CDR2 YYEEEE.